Listed below are T cell receptor beta chains from one sample, sequenced in a study of T cell repertoires in cytomegalovirus infection. TCRdb re-derived calls from the reads in MiXCR, one entry per CDR3 protein. Of roughly 920,000 distinct CDR3 sequences listed, under 40% are singletons. Which antigens these TCRs recognize remains unknown. The sequencing here drew on cultured CD8+ T cells from PBMCs, taken from culture after CMV antigen stimulation. Every receptor here comes from a human donor in good health (CMV status not recorded). Some clones in this sample may be carry-over from other donors' samples. The CDR3 runs from the conserved cysteine through the conserved F or W. A D gene is named only where the DNA matches it firmly. Clone size, where shown, is once, few, many, or a class for clones that have expanded.

abundance: once; j_gene: TRBJ2-1; v_gene: TRBV27; d_gene: -; CDR3nt: TGTGCCAGCAGGGTCTCGGTTTACAATGAGCAGTTCTTC; CDR3aa: CASRVSVYNEQFF
abundance: -; j_gene: TRBJ2-5; v_gene: TRBV20-1; d_gene: TRBD2; CDR3nt: TGCAGTGCTACAGGGGCGGGGGGTTTCCAAGAGACCCAGTACTTC; CDR3aa: CSATGAGGFQETQYF
abundance: -; j_gene: TRBJ2-7; v_gene: TRBV5-6; d_gene: -; CDR3nt: TGTGCCAGCAGGACCCCGACCTGGGACGAGCAGTACTTC; CDR3aa: CASRTPTWDEQYF
abundance: -; j_gene: TRBJ1-1; v_gene: TRBV4-3; d_gene: -; CDR3nt: TGCGCCAGCAGCCAAGATTTTGGGGGGAGGGCTGAAGCTTTCTTT; CDR3aa: CASSQDFGGRAEAFF
abundance: few; j_gene: TRBJ1-1; v_gene: TRBV6-1; d_gene: TRBD1; CDR3nt: TGTGCCAGCAGTGCCCGGGACAGGGGGCGGACTGAAGCTTTCTTT; CDR3aa: CASSARDRGRTEAFF
abundance: -; j_gene: TRBJ1-5; v_gene: TRBV5-6; d_gene: -; CDR3nt: TGTGCCAGCAGCTTATACCGGGAAAAAAATCAGCCCCAGCATTTT; CDR3aa: CASSLYREKNQPQHF
abundance: few; j_gene: TRBJ2-3; v_gene: TRBV7-3; d_gene: -; CDR3nt: TGTGCCAGCAGCTTAAAGGTGCCCACAGATACGCAGTATTTT; CDR3aa: CASSLKVPTDTQYF
abundance: -; j_gene: TRBJ2-7; v_gene: TRBV4-2; d_gene: -; CDR3nt: TGTGCCAGCAGCCAAGAGCTGACTAGTCCCAGCTCCTACGAGCAGTACTTC; CDR3aa: CASSQELTSPSSYEQYF
abundance: few; j_gene: TRBJ1-6; v_gene: TRBV6-1; d_gene: -; CDR3nt: TGTGCCAGCAGTTTAGTAACACAGGGCAACTATAATTCACCCCTCCACTTT; CDR3aa: CASSLVTQGNYNSPLHF
abundance: few; j_gene: TRBJ2-7; v_gene: TRBV27; d_gene: -; CDR3nt: TGTGCCAGCAGTGCGGGAACAGAGTACGCTGTGCAGTACTTC; CDR3aa: CASSAGTEYAVQYF
abundance: -; j_gene: TRBJ2-1; v_gene: TRBV6-6; d_gene: TRBD2; CDR3nt: TGTGCCAGCACCACAGGACTAGCCGCAGGGAATGAGCAGTTCTTC; CDR3aa: CASTTGLAAGNEQFF
abundance: many; j_gene: TRBJ1-2; v_gene: TRBV19; d_gene: -; CDR3nt: TGTGCCAGTAGTATTGGGCCGGATAACTATGGCTACACCTTC; CDR3aa: CASSIGPDNYGYTF
abundance: -; j_gene: TRBJ2-3; v_gene: TRBV19; d_gene: -; CDR3nt: TGTGCCAGTAGTATAGAGAGTAGCCGGGTCCCAGATACGCAGTATTTT; CDR3aa: CASSIESSRVPDTQYF
abundance: few; j_gene: TRBJ2-1; v_gene: TRBV2; d_gene: TRBD1; CDR3nt: TGTGCCAGCAGAATTGGACAGGGGGCTACGTTTGGAGATGAGCAGTTCTTC; CDR3aa: CASRIGQGATFGDEQFF
abundance: many; j_gene: TRBJ2-3; v_gene: TRBV7-2; d_gene: TRBD2; CDR3nt: TGTGCCAGCAGCCCTCCACTAGCGGGGGAATATACGCAGTATTTT; CDR3aa: CASSPPLAGEYTQYF
abundance: -; j_gene: TRBJ1-2; v_gene: TRBV4-2; d_gene: -; CDR3nt: TGTGCCAGCAGCCAAGCGCCGAACCCGACAGCCCCAAGGGACTATGGCTACACCTTC; CDR3aa: CASSQAPNPTAPRDYGYTF
abundance: -; j_gene: TRBJ1-2; v_gene: TRBV6-5; d_gene: -; CDR3nt: TGTGTCAGCAGTTACGATGGGCGGTCCCTACGGGGCTACACCTTC; CDR3aa: CVSSYDGRSLRGYTF